A single T cell receptor (beta chain) is shown here with its context. This clone was seen a handful of times. The antigen this receptor binds is unknown. There are no base qualities to consult, and no much larger clone falls within one base. Inclusion was restricted to participants for whom at least one PBMC sample before ART initiation and at least two post-ART samples were available. Every participant with HIV received treatment in the United States of America. Before DNA extraction, cryopreserved samples containing about 0.9-10 million PBMC were thawed and washed. At the time of the earliest PBMC sample, participants with HIV were aged between about 20 and 55 years. Each participant contributed PBMC samples from 1-4 timepoints before ART initiation and 2-8 timepoints after ART initiation, with a median of 7 samples. Serial HIV viral load, CD4+ T-cell count, ART history and demographic data were obtained for every participant. A Qiagen kit on a QIAcube was used to extract genomic DNA from unsorted PBMC, with samples processed in batches of 12.

This sample is part of a study of long-term antiretroviral therapy in people with HIV (dated by TCRdb to about 2022). About the full investigation: The earliest samples were collected roughly a decade before the 2015 WHO recommendation for immediate ART, at a time when ART was usually postponed until CD4 counts fell. A total of about 200 cryopreserved PBMC samples were contributed to the cohort by 30 adults with confirmed HIV infection, with samples collected serially over a mean of approximately six years (range 1-12). Whether ART initiation and durable HIV suppression were associated with changes in peripheral blood TRB repertoire composition and diversity was tested in a retrospective serial study. No cross-contamination during QIAcube processing was shown when test extractions of a monoclonal T-cell line were performed alongside about 30 polyclonal samples. About 35% of the 30 participants with HIV were female.

The full study reports these points: At every time point, the repertoire was dominated by expanded TRB clones first identified before ART initiation, although this dominance fluctuated and, in many PLHIV, declined after ART. Unsorted PBMC were profiled instead of sorted CD4+ and CD8+ T cells because pre-ART samples had limited cell numbers. Owing to limited PBMC availability, only the TCR beta chain was sequenced, without alpha chain pairing. HIV repertoires had narrower CDR3 length ranges than controls, and the network structure suggested an antigen-experienced repertoire that shifted only slightly toward naive after ART. Starting ART was linked to a significant rise in TRB diversity, yet even with long-term ART the diversity remained significantly lower than in transplant donor controls. No data were available on ART adherence, viral resistance or therapy changes, limiting inferences about post-ART repertoire changes. The samples were dated from about 2003 to 2018, and the ART regimens that were used may be less effective than current ART regimens.

Sequences MNHEY (CDR1) and SVGAGI (CDR2) are obtained from the germline V gene. Deletion took 7 bases off V and 3 bases off J, with a span of 12 bases between the germline ends. Spanning cysteine to phenylalanine, the CDR3 consists of 13 amino acids. The read is trimmed to its CDR3 DNA, 39 bases read in frame from base 1. The immunoSEQ hsTCRB v3.0 assay was used at survey level resolution to sequence the TRB variable region. TRB sequencing targeted a depth of about 35,000-55,000 T-cell genomes per sample. Pooled TRB libraries were sequenced on an Illumina MiSeq with a v3 150-cycle kit. Processing in the source paper ran as follows. Repertoire analysis was performed in R inside a reproducible Nextflow workflow that covered QC, data transformation and analysis. LymphoSeq2, an R package for exploring AIRR-Seq data, was used to implement the custom analyses. A few samples that produced fewer than 5000 total TRB sequences were removed, so some 190 HIV repertoires were analyzed. Among the roughly 180 retained HIV repertoires, about 57 were collected before ART initiation and 120 to 140 after ART initiation. Each repertoire was downsampled to 5000 TRB nucleotide sequences, and summary statistics were averaged across 100 downsampling iterations. The analysis kept only TRB sequences whose CDR3 regions were at least seven amino acids long. Two measures captured diversity: a Shannon entropy-derived clonality score and the Gini coefficient. In the repertoire networks, any two of the top 5000 CDR3 amino acid sequences were connected whenever the two sequences differed by an edit distance of one. For TRB CDR3 amino acid sequences, antigen specificity groups and MHC restriction were predicted with GLIPH2. To flag known CMV, EBV, HIV or tissue antigen associations, CDR3 amino acid sequences were matched against VDJdb and McPAS-TCR. Pre-ART, post-ART and control groups were compared with Wilcoxon signed-rank tests and Holm-Bonferroni correction. Drawn from immuneACCESS, this table holds only the in-frame rearrangements with V and J called that TCRdb kept. Clones are partly lost; checked studies trace under half to an unresolved V gene and leave the rest unexplained. V and J calls plus clone size are reproduced from that table; the DNA served to infer D and trimming. Counted in this sample were approximately 15,000 clones; around 84% of them appeared once. Of the sample, 4.5% is held by the ten largest clones.

This clonotype was obtained from a man aged 18 to 35 with HIV. The starting material was unsorted PBMCs, obtained 0.1 years before starting antiretroviral therapy. This chain joins TRBV6-5 to TRBJ1-2, with the D gene not confidently named. The sequenced DNA is TGTGCCAGCAAGGCGGGTTCTGACTATGGCTACACCTTC. It specifies CASKAGSDYGYTF.